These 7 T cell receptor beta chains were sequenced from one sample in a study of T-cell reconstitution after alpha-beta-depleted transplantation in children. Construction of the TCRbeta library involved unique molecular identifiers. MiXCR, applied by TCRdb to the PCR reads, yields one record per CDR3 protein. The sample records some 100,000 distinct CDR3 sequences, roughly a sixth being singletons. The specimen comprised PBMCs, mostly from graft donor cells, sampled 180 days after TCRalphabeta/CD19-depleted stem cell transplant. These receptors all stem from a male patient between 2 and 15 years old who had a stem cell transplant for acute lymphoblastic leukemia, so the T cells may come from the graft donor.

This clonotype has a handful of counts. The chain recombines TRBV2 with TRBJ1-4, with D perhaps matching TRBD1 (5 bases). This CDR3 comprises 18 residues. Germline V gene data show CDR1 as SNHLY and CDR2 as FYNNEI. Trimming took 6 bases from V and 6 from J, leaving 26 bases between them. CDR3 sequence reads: CASSWGRKGEGFDEKLFF. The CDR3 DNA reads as TGTGCCAGCAGCTGGGGGAGGAAGGGAGAAGGATTTGATGAAAAACTGTTTTTT. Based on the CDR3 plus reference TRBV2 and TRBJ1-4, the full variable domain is EPEVTQTPSHQVTQMGQEVILRCVPISNHLYFYWYRQILGQKVEFLVSFYNNEISEKSEIFDDQFSVERPDGSNFTLKIRSTKLEDSAMYFCASSWGRKGEGFDEKLFFGSGTQLSVL.

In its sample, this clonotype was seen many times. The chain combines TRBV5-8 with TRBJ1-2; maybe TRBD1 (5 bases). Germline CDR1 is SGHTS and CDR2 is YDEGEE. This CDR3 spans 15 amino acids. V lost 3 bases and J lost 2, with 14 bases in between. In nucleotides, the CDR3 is TGTGCCAGCAGCTGGGGCCCAGGCTCGAACTATGGCTACACCTTC. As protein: CASSWGPGSNYGYTF.

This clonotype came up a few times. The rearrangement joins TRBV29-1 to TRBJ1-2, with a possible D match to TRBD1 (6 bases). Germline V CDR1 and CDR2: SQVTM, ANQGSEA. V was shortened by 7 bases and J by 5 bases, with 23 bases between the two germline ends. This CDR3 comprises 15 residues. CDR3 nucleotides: TGCAGCGCCCACTCCGGGGGGGCGTCAGAATATGGCTACACCTTC. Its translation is CSAHSGGASEYGYTF.

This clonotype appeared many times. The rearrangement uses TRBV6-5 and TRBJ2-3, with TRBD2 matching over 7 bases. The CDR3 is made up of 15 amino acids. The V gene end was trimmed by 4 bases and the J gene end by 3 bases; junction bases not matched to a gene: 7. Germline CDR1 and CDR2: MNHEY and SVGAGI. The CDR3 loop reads CASSSPGGRTDTQYF. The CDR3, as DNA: TGTGCCAGCAGTTCCCCGGGAGGCCGGACAGATACGCAGTATTTT.

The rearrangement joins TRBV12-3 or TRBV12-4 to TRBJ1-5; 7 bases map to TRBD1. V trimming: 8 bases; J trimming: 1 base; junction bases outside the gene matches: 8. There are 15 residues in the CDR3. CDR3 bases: TGTGCCAGCGGAGAGGGGGCGACGAGCAATCAGCCCCAGCATTTT. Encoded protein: CASGEGATSNQPQHF.

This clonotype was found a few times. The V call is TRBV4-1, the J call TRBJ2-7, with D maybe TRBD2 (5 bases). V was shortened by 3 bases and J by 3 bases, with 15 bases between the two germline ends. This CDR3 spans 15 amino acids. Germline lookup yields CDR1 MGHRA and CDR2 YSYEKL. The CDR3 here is CASSHPERAIYEQYF. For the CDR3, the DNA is TGCGCCAGCAGCCACCCGGAGAGGGCCATCTACGAGCAGTACTTC.

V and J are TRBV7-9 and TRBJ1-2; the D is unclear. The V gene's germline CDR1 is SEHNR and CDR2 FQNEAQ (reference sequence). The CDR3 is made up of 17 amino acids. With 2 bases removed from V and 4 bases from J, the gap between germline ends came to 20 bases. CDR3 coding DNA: TGTGCCAGCAGCTTACCCGAGATGACGGCAACACTCTATGGCTACACCTTC. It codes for CASSLPEMTATLYGYTF.